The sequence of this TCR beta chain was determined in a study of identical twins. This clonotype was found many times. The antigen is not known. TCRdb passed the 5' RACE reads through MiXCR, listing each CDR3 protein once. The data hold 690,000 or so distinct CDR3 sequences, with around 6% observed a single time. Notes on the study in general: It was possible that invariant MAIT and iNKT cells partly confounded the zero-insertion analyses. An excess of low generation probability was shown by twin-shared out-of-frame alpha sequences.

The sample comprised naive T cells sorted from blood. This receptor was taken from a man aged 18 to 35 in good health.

Here the CDR3 reads CASGDGIYQPQHF. The CDR3 nucleotides read TGTGCCAGCGGGGACGGTATATATCAGCCCCAGCATTTT. The genes are TRBV27 and TRBJ1-5; tentative D call: TRBD1 (5 bases). This CDR3 has 13 amino acids. V was pared by 8 bases and J by 5 bases, with 13 bases between. Germline-derived CDR1 and CDR2 are MNHEY and SMNVEV (reference sequence).